The clone carrying this TCR beta chain was observed a handful of times. Assay: immunoSEQ multiplex PCR; the TCRdb copy retains only in-frame clones and omits some. The sample consists of more than 550,000 clones, around 85% of them appearing once. CDR1 and CDR2 from the germline V gene are LNHDA and SQIVND (reference sequence). With 6 bases removed from V and 7 bases from J, the gap between germline ends came to 18 bases. The CDR3 loop spans 15 amino acids. The sample belongs to a study of shared T cell receptors in the human thymus. These records were also assigned to another study, of human thymus T cells. Per that study: Resections were taken during corrective heart surgery, and the thymus tissue came from these.

The sequence was obtained from a girl under two years old with a congenital heart defect. The chain recombines TRBV19 with TRBJ1-4, with D maybe TRBD1 (5 bases). The source material was thymocytes. The CDR3 loop reads CASSVPGEDGEKLFF. CDR3 nucleotide sequence: TGTGCCAGTAGCGTCCCGGGGGAAGACGGTGAAAAACTGTTTTTT.